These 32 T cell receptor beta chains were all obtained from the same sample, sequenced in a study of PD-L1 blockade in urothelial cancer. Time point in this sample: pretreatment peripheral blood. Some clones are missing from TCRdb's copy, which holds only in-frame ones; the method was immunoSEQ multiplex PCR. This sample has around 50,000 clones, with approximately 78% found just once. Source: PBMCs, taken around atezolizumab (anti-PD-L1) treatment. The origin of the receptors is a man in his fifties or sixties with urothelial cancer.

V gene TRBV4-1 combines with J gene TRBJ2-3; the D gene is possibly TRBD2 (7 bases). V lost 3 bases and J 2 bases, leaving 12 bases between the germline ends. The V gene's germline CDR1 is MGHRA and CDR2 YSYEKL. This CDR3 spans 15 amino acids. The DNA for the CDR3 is TGCGCCAGCAGCCAGGGAGGGACACCCACAGATACGCAGTATTTT. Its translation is CASSQGGTPTDTQYF.

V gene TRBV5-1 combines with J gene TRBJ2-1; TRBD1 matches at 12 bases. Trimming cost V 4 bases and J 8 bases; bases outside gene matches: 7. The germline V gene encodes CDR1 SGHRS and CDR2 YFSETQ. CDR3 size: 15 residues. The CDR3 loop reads CASSPGTGGPDEQFF. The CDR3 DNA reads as TGCGCCAGCAGCCCGGGGACAGGGGGCCCGGATGAGCAGTTCTTC.

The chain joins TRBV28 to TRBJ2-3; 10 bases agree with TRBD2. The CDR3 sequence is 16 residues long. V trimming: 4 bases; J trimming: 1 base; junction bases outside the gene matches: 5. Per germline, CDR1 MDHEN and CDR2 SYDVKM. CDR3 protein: CASSSPGTSGTDTQYF. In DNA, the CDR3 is TGTGCCAGCAGTTCGCCCGGGACTAGCGGCACAGATACGCAGTATTTT. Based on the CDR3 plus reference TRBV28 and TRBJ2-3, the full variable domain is DVKVTQSSRYLVKRTGEKVFLECVQDMDHENMFWYRQDPGLGLRLIYFSYDVKMKEKGDIPEGYSVSREKKERFSLILESASTNQTSMYLCASSSPGTSGTDTQYFGPGTRLTVL.

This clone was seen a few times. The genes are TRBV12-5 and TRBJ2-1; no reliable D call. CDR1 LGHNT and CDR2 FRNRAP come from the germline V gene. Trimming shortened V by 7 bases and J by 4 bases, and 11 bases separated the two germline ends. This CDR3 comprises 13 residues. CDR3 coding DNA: TGTGCTAGTGCGCCCTCGGAGTACAATGAGCAGTTCTTC. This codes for CASAPSEYNEQFF.

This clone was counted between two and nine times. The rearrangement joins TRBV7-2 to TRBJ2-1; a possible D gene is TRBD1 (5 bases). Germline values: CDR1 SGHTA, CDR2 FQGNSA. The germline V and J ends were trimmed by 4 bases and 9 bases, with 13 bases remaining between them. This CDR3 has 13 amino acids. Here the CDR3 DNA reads TGTGCCAGCAGCTCCTACAGGATTGGTGAGCAGTTCTTC. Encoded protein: CASSSYRIGEQFF.

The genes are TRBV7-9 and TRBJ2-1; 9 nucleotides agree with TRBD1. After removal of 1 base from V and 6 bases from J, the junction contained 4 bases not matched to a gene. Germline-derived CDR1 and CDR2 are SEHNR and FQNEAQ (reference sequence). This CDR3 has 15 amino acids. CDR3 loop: CASSLVGDRVNEQFF. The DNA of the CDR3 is TGTGCCAGCAGCTTAGTTGGGGACAGGGTCAATGAGCAGTTCTTC.

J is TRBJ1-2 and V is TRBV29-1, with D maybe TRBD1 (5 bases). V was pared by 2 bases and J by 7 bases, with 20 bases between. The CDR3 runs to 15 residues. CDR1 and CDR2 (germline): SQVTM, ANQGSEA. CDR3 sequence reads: CSVESRFREGGGYTF. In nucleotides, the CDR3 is TGCAGCGTTGAAAGTCGGTTCAGGGAGGGCGGTGGCTACACCTTC. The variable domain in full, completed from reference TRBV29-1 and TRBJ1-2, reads SAVISQKPSRDICQRGTSLTIQCQVDSQVTMMFWYRQQPGQSLTLIATANQGSEATYESGFVIDKFPISRPNLTFSTLTVSNMSPEDSSIYLCSVESRFREGGGYTFGSGTRLTVV.

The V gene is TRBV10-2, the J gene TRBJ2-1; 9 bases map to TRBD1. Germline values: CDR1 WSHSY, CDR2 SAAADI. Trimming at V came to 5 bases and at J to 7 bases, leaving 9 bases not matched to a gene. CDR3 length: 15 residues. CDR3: CASSRPGQGMNEQFF. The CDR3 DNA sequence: TGCGCCAGCAGTCGACCGGGACAGGGTATGAATGAGCAGTTCTTC.

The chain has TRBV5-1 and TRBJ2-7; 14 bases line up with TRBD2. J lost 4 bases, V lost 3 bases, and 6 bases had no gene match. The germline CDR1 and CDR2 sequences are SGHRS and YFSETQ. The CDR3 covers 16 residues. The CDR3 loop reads CASSYPGTSGSYEQYF. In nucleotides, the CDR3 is TGCGCCAGCAGCTACCCCGGGACTAGCGGGAGTTACGAGCAGTACTTC. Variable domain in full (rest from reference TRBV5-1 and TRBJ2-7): KAGVTQTPRYLIKTRGQQVTLSCSPISGHRSVSWYQQTPGQGLQFLFEYFSETQRNKGNFPGRFSGRQFSNSRSEMNVSTLELGDSALYLCASSYPGTSGSYEQYFGPGTRLTVT.

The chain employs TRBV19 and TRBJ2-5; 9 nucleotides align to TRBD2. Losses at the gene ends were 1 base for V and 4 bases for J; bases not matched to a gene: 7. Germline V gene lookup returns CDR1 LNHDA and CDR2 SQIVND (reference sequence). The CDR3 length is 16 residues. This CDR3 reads CASSIGGGRARETQYF. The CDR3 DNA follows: TGTGCCAGTAGTATAGGAGGCGGGAGGGCACGAGAGACCCAGTACTTC.

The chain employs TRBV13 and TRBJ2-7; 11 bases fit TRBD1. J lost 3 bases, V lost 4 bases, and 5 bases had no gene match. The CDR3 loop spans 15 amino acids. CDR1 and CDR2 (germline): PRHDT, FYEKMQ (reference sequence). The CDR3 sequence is CASSSGTGGYYEQYF. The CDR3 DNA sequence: TGTGCCAGCAGCTCCGGGACAGGGGGTTACTACGAGCAGTACTTC. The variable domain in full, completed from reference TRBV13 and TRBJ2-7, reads AAGVIQSPRHLIKEKRETATLKCYPIPRHDTVYWYQQGPGQDPQFLISFYEKMQSDKGSIPDRFSAQQFSDYHSELNMSSLELGDSALYFCASSSGTGGYYEQYFGPGTRLTVT.

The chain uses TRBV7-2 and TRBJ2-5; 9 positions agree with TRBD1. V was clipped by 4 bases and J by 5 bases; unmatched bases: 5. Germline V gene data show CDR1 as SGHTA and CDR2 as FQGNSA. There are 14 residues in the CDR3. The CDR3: CASSSTGGAETQYF. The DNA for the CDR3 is TGTGCCAGCAGCTCTACAGGGGGCGCGGAGACCCAGTACTTC.

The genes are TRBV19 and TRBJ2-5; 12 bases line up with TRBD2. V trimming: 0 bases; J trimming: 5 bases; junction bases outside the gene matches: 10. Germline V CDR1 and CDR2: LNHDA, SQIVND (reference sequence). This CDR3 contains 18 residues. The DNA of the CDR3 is TGTGCCAGTAGTATAGATCACCTGACTAGCGGGAGAGGGGAGACCCAGTACTTC. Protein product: CASSIDHLTSGRGETQYF.

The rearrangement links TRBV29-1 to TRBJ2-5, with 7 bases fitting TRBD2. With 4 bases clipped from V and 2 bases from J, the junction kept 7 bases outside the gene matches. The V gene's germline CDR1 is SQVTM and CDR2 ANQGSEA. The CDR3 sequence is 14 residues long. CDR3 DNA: TGCAGCGTTGCGGGGACTATGAAACAAGAGACCCAGTACTTC. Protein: CSVAGTMKQETQYF.

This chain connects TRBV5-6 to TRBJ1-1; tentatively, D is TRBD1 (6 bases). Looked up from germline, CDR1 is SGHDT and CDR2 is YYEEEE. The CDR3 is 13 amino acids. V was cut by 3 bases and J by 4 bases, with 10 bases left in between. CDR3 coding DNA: TGTGCCAGCAGCTACGACAGGTTCACTGAAGCTTTCTTT. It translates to CASSYDRFTEAFF.

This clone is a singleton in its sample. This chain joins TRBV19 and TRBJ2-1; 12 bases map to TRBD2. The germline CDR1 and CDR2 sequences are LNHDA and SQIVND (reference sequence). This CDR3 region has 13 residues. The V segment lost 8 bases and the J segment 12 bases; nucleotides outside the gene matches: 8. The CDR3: CASSRLAGEPQFF. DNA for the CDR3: TGTGCCAGTTCCAGACTAGCGGGAGAACCGCAGTTCTTC.

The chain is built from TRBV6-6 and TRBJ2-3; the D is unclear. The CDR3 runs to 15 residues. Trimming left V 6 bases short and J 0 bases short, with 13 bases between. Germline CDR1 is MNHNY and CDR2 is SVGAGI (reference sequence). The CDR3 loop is CASRLAGTSTDTQYF. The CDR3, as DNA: TGTGCCAGCAGACTTGCAGGAACTAGCACAGATACGCAGTATTTT.

The CDR3 sequence: CASSPQVSNTDTQYF. DNA of the CDR3: TGTGCCAGTAGTCCACAGGTCTCTAACACAGATACGCAGTATTTT. J is TRBJ2-3 and V is TRBV19; possibly TRBD1 for D (5 bases). Germline CDR1 LNHDA, CDR2 SQIVND (reference sequence). V dropped 5 bases and J dropped 2 bases, with 14 bases sitting between them. The CDR3 sequence is 15 residues long.

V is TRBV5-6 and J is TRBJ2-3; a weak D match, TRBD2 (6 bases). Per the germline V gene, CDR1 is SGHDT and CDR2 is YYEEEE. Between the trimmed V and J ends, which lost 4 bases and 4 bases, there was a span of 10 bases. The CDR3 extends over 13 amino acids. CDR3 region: CASSRDFADTQYF. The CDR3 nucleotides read TGTGCCAGCAGCCGGGACTTCGCAGATACGCAGTATTTT. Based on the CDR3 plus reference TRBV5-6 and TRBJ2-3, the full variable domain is DAGVTQSPTHLIKTRGQQVTLRCSPKSGHDTVSWYQQALGQGPQFIFQYYEEEERQRGNFPDRFSGHQFPNYSSELNVNALLLGDSALYLCASSRDFADTQYFGPGTRLTVL.

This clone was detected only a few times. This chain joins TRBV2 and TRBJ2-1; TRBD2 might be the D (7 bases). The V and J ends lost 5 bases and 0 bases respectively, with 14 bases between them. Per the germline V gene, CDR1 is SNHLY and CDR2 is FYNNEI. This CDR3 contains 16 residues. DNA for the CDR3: TGTGCCAGCAGTCACCTAGCGGACAGCTCCTACAATGAGCAGTTCTTC. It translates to CASSHLADSSYNEQFF.

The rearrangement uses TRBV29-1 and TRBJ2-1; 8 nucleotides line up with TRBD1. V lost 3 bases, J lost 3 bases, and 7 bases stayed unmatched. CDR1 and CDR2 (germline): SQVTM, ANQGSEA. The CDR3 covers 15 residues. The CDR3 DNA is TGCAGCGTTGAGGGAGACAGGGGTCTCTACAATGAGCAGTTCTTC. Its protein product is CSVEGDRGLYNEQFF.

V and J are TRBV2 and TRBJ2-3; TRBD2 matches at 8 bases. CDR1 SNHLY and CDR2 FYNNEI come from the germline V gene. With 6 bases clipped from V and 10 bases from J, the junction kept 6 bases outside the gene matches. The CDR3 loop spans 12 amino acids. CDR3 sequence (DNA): TGTGCCAGCAGGGGACTAGACTCGGCGCAGTATTTT. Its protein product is CASRGLDSAQYF. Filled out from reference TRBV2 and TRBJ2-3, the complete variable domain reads EPEVTQTPSHQVTQMGQEVILRCVPISNHLYFYWYRQILGQKVEFLVSFYNNEISEKSEIFDDQFSVERPDGSNFTLKIRSTKLEDSAMYFCASRGLDSAQYFGPGTRLTVL.

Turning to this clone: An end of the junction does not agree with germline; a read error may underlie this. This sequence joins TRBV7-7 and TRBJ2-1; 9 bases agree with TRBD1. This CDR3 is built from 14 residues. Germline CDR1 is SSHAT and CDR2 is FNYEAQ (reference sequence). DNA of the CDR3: TGTGCTAGCAGCCGGGACAGGGTAGAAAATGAGCAGTTCTTC. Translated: CASSRDRVENEQFF.

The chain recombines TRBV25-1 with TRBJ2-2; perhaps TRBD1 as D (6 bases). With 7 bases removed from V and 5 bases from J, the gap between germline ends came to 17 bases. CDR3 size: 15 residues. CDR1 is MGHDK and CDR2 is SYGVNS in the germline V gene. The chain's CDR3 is CASTLDSARTGELFF. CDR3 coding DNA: TGTGCCAGCACTCTGGACAGTGCGAGGACCGGGGAGCTGTTTTTT.

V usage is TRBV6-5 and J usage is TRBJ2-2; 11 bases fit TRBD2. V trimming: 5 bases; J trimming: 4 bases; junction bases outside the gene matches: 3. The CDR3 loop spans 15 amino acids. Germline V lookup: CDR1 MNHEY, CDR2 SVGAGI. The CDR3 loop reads CASSRSGRATGELFF. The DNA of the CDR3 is TGTGCCAGCAGTCGTAGCGGGAGGGCCACCGGGGAGCTGTTTTTT.

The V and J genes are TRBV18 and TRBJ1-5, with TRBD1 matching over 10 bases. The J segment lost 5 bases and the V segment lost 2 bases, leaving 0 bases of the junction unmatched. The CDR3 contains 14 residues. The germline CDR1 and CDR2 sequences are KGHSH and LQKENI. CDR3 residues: CASSPGTGDQPQHF. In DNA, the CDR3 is TGTGCCAGCTCACCAGGGACAGGGGATCAGCCCCAGCATTTT.

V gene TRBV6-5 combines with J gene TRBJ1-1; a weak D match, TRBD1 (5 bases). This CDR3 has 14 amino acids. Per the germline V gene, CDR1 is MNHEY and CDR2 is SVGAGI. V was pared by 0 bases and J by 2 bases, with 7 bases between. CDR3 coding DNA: TGTGCCAGCAGTTACTCGGGGGGTAACACTGAAGCTTTCTTT. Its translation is CASSYSGGNTEAFF.

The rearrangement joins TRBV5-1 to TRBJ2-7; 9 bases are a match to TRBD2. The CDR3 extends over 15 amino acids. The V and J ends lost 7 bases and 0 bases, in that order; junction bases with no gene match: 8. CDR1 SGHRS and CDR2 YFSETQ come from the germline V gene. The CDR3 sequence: CASHWASGASYEQYF. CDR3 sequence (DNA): TGCGCCAGCCACTGGGCTAGCGGGGCCTCCTACGAGCAGTACTTC.

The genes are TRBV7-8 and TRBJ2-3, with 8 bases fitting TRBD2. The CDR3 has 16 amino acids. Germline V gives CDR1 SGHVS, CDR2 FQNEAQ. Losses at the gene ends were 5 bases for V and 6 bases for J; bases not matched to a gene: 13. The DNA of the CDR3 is TGTGCCAGCAGCAGACCCCTAGCGGGCCGGCGGGATACGCAGTATTTT. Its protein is CASSRPLAGRRDTQYF.

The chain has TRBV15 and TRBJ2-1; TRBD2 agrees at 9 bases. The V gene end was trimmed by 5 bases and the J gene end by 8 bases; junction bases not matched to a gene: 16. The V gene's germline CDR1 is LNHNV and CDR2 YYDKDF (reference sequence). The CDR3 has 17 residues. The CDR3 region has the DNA TGTGCCACCAGCTCGCCTGTCGGAGCGGGGGGTTTACATGAGCAGTTCTTC. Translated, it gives CATSSPVGAGGLHEQFF.

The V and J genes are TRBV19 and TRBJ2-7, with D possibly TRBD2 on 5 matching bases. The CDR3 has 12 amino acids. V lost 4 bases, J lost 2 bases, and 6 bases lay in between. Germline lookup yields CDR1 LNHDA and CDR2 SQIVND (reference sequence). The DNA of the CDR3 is TGTGCCAGTAGTACGGGGACCTACGAGCAGTACTTC. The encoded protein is CASSTGTYEQYF. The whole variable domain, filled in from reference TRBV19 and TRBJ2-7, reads DGGITQSPKYLFRKEGQNVTLSCEQNLNHDAMYWYRQDPGQGLRLIYYSQIVNDFQKGDIAEGYSVSREKKESFPLTVTSAQKNPTAFYLCASSTGTYEQYFGPGTRLTVT.

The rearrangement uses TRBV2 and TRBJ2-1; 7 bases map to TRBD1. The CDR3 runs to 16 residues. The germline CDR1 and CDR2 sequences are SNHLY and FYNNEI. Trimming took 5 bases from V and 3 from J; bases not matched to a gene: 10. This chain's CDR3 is CASSKQGSGIYNEQFF. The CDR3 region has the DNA TGTGCCAGCAGTAAACAGGGGTCGGGGATCTACAATGAGCAGTTCTTC.